These 20 T cell receptor beta chains were all obtained from the same sample, sequenced in a study of early T cells in non-severe SARS-CoV-2 infection. TCRdb re-analysed the 5' RACE reads in MiXCR, keeping a single row per CDR3 protein. The sample shows some 87,000 distinct CDR3 sequences, 12% to 15% of them seen only once. The sample consisted of whole blood. The source is an adult who was a healthcare worker with PCR-confirmed SARS-CoV-2 infection or an uninfected control (not recorded which).

V usage is TRBV6-1 and J usage is TRBJ1-4; no clear D. CDR3 size: 17 residues. V was clipped by 2 bases and J by 0 bases, with 13 bases between them. The germline V gene has CDR1 MNHNS and CDR2 SASEGT. The CDR3 sequence is CASSEYSPGATNEKLFF. The CDR3 DNA sequence: TGTGCCAGCAGTGAATACAGCCCTGGTGCAACTAATGAAAAACTGTTTTTT.

This clonotype was observed a handful of times. The chain is built from TRBV29-1 and TRBJ2-1; perhaps TRBD1 as D (5 bases). Trimming took 7 bases from V and 3 from J, leaving 7 bases between them. This CDR3 has 11 amino acids. CDR1 is SQVTM and CDR2 is ANQGSEA in the germline V gene. This CDR3 reads CSGGLYNEQFF. Here the CDR3 DNA reads TGCAGCGGGGGCCTCTACAATGAGCAGTTCTTC.

This clonotype showed up just a few times. This chain links TRBV29-1 with TRBJ2-7; 7 positions match TRBD1. V lost 5 bases and J lost 12; bases outside the gene matches: 10. This CDR3 region has 11 residues. From germline, CDR1 is SQVTM and CDR2 ANQGSEA. The CDR3 is CSVSTGTIWYF. CDR3 DNA: TGCAGCGTTTCGACAGGGACAATTTGGTACTTC.

The V gene is TRBV29-1, the J gene TRBJ2-1; possibly TRBD2 for D (5 bases). Germline-derived CDR1 and CDR2 are SQVTM and ANQGSEA. V lost 7 bases and J lost 9, with 16 bases in between. The CDR3 runs 12 residues. The CDR3 nucleotides read TGCAGCGCTTACGGGGAACAGAGTGAGCAGTTCTTC. Residues: CSAYGEQSEQFF.

Concerning this clonotype itself: A read error is possible here, since a much larger clone lies one base away. The CDR3 region is CATQKDRVGELFF. For the CDR3, the DNA is TGCGCCACCCAGAAAGACCGCGTCGGGGAGCTGTTTTTT. The V call is TRBV10-1, the J call TRBJ2-2, with D unresolved. Trimming left V 10 bases short and J 7 bases short, with 16 bases between. The CDR3 contains 13 residues. Per the germline V gene, CDR1 is WNHNN and CDR2 is SYGVQD (reference sequence).

V and J are TRBV11-2 and TRBJ1-3; TRBD1 matches at 8 bases. With V trimmed by 1 base and J by 0 bases, 2 bases remained unmatched. The CDR3 has 16 residues. Germline V gene data show CDR1 as SGHAT and CDR2 as FQNNGV. The CDR3 nucleotides read TGTGCCAGCAGCTTAGGGACAGGGAACTCTGGAAACACCATATATTTT. Encoded protein: CASSLGTGNSGNTIYF.

A few counts support this clonotype. The DNA for the CDR3 is TGTGCCAGCAGCCCCGCGGGGGGGGGAGAAACCTACGAGCAGTACTTC. Its protein product is CASSPAGGGETYEQYF. This rearrangement joins TRBV7-9 to TRBJ2-7; 9 bases fit TRBD2. Germline assignment: CDR1 SEHNR and CDR2 FQNEAQ (reference sequence). The CDR3 is 16 amino acids. Germline trimming cut 5 bases from V and 2 bases from J; bases unmatched to any gene: 10.

Concerning this clonotype itself: Being one base from a much bigger clone, this may be a read error. The rearrangement links TRBV11-3 to TRBJ2-3, with no clear D. CDR3 length equals 13 residues. Germline CDR1 is SGHNT and CDR2 is YENEEA. In nucleotides, the CDR3 is TGTGCCAGCAGCTTAGGAGCCGGAGATACGCTGTATTTT. This sequence encodes CASSLGAGDTLYF.

This clonotype was picked up many times. The J gene is TRBJ2-1, the V gene TRBV6-1, with 8 bases aligning to TRBD1. J was trimmed by 6 bases and V by 6 bases; bases with no gene match: 7. The CDR3 has 14 residues. Per germline, CDR1 MNHNS and CDR2 SASEGT. The CDR3 sequence: CASSVTGEINEQFF. The CDR3 nucleotides read TGTGCCAGCAGCGTGACAGGGGAGATCAATGAGCAGTTCTTC.

Worth noting for this clonotype: At one end, the junction sequence differs from germline, possibly due to a read error. The chain employs TRBV12-3 or TRBV12-4 and TRBJ2-3; perhaps D is TRBD1 or TRBD2 (7 bases each). The CDR3 is 12 residues long. The CDR3 loop reads CASSSQGGPPDF. CDR3 DNA sequence: TGTGCCAGCAGCTCGCAGGGGGGGCCCCCGGATTTT.

This clonotype was picked up one time. The V and J genes are TRBV10-3 and TRBJ2-7; 7 bases line up with TRBD1. V lost 6 bases, J lost 2 bases, and 4 bases stayed unmatched. Germline V gene data show CDR1 as ENHRY and CDR2 as SYGVKD. This CDR3 has 13 amino acids. The CDR3 sequence is CAISSDRTYEQYF. In DNA form, the CDR3 reads TGTGCCATCAGCTCGGACAGGACCTACGAGCAGTACTTC.

This clonotype counts as medium-sized (0.01 to 0.1%). V and J are TRBV6-6 and TRBJ2-7, with 8 bases aligning to TRBD2. Germline CDR1 MNHNY, CDR2 SVGAGI (reference sequence). CDR3 length equals 16 residues. V lost 0 bases and J lost 0; bases outside the gene matches: 4. The CDR3 here is CASSYSGGTSSYEQYF. Here the CDR3 DNA reads TGTGCCAGCAGTTACTCGGGCGGGACTAGCTCCTACGAGCAGTACTTC.

The J gene is TRBJ1-1, the V gene TRBV15; 7 positions agree with TRBD1. CDR3 length: 15 residues. V lost 7 bases, J lost 0 bases, and 8 bases stayed unmatched. The germline CDR1 and CDR2 sequences are LNHNV and YYDKDF (reference sequence). CDR3 bases: TGTGCCACCACCGCACAAGGGACAGTGAACACTGAAGCTTTCTTT. Amino acids: CATTAQGTVNTEAFF.

This clonotype was picked up a small number of times. The chain has TRBV20-1 and TRBJ2-1; either TRBD1 or TRBD2 may supply D (5 bases each). The CDR3 totals 15 residues. The V gene's germline CDR1 is DFQATT and CDR2 SNEGSKA (reference sequence). Trimming cost V 4 bases and J 0 bases, with 13 bases left between them. The CDR3 coding sequence is TGCAGTGCTAACCGGGACGCCGCCTCCTACAATGAGCAGTTCTTC. As protein: CSANRDAASYNEQFF.

Many counts were recorded for this clonotype. V and J are TRBV10-3 and TRBJ2-4; D uncertain. CDR1 and CDR2 from the germline V gene are ENHRY and SYGVKD. Trimming took off 5 bases at V and 9 bases at J, with 11 bases between the two ends. This CDR3 region has 12 residues. The chain's CDR3 is CAISPLGRIQYF. The CDR3 bases are TGTGCCATCAGTCCCTTAGGACGCATTCAGTACTTC.

In its sample, this clonotype was seen many times. This chain uses TRBV20-1 with TRBJ1-1, with D possibly matching TRBD1 (6 bases). Between the trimmed V and J ends, which lost 4 bases and 2 bases, there was a span of 14 bases. The CDR3 length is 14 residues. Germline lookup yields CDR1 DFQATT and CDR2 SNEGSKA (reference sequence). CDR3 DNA: TGCAGTGCTACCCAGGGGAAAAAAAACACTGAAGCTTTCTTT. Encoded protein: CSATQGKKNTEAFF.

This clonotype was observed many times. The chain is built from TRBV10-2 and TRBJ2-7; TRBD1 agrees at 11 bases. In germline, CDR1 is WSHSY, CDR2 SAAADI. The junction had 6 bases not matched to a gene; V was cut back by 7 bases and J by 4 bases. This CDR3 region has 14 residues. CDR3 DNA sequence: TGCGCCAGCACCAGTGGGGACAGGGGGTACGAGCAGTACTTC. Translated, it gives CASTSGDRGYEQYF.

This clonotype was seen many times. This rearrangement joins TRBV6-2 or TRBV6-3 to TRBJ2-1, with 11 bases lining up with TRBD1. CDR1 MNHEY and CDR2 SVGEGT come from the germline V gene. The CDR3 sequence is 13 residues long. The V segment lost 10 bases and the J segment 6 bases; nucleotides outside the gene matches: 5. The CDR3 coding sequence is TGTGCCACCCGGGACAGGGGGACCAATGAGCAGTTCTTC. It specifies CATRDRGTNEQFF.

The J gene is TRBJ1-1, the V gene TRBV29-1; 8 bases align to TRBD1. There are 13 residues in the CDR3. V trimming: 6 bases; J trimming: 5 bases; junction bases outside the gene matches: 8. The V gene's germline CDR1 is SQVTM and CDR2 ANQGSEA. CDR3 nucleotide sequence: TGCAGCGTGGTAGGACAGGGTCGGACTGAAGCTTTCTTT. This encodes CSVVGQGRTEAFF.

This clonotype showed up many times. CDR3 nucleotide sequence: TGCAGTGCTAGAGATGGGGGACAGAACACTGAAGCTTTCTTT. Its protein is CSARDGGQNTEAFF. The chain carries TRBV20-1 and TRBJ1-1, with D perhaps matching TRBD1 (6 bases). V gave up 0 bases and J gave up 1 base, with 9 bases separating them. Germline CDR1 reads DFQATT; CDR2 reads SNEGSKA (reference sequence). This CDR3 is 14 amino acids long.